Presented here are 3 T cell receptor beta chains from one specimen sequenced in a study of blood T cell repertoires in COVID-19. Repertoires were generated with immunoSEQ multiplex PCR, while TCRdb's copy carries only in-frame clones and drops some. The sample lists some 490,000 clones, approximately 90% occurring once. The material sequenced was PBMCs or T cells enriched from blood (not recorded which). These receptors all come from a woman in her fifties or sixties who had recovered from COVID-19.

The chain couples TRBV5-1 to TRBJ2-3; 8 bases fit TRBD2. The length of the CDR3 is 17 residues. Germline CDR1 reads SGHRS; CDR2 reads YFSETQ. Unmatched junction bases numbered 9, after V lost 3 bases and J lost 0 bases. The CDR3 bases are TGCGCCAGCAGCTCCAACCTACTAGCGGTTAGCACAGATACGCAGTATTTT. Its translation: CASSSNLLAVSTDTQYF.

The chain employs TRBV11-2 and TRBJ1-4; TRBD1 matches at 9 bases. Trimming took 5 bases from V and 4 from J; bases not matched to a gene: 17. CDR3 length: 19 amino acids. Germline V gives CDR1 SGHAT, CDR2 FQNNGV. The CDR3 protein is CASSPQGGQGEGINEKLFF. CDR3 nucleotide sequence: TGTGCCAGCAGCCCACAAGGGGGACAGGGCGAGGGGATTAATGAAAAACTGTTTTTT.

The rearrangement uses TRBV27 and TRBJ2-2; a weak D match, TRBD1 (5 bases). Per the germline V gene, CDR1 is MNHEY and CDR2 is SMNVEV (reference sequence). Trimming left V 5 bases short and J 6 bases short, with 19 bases between. The CDR3 runs to 16 residues. DNA for the CDR3: TGTGCCAGCAGTAAGGGGTCCAGGACGGACGCCGGGGAGCTGTTTTTT. Amino acid sequence: CASSKGSRTDAGELFF.